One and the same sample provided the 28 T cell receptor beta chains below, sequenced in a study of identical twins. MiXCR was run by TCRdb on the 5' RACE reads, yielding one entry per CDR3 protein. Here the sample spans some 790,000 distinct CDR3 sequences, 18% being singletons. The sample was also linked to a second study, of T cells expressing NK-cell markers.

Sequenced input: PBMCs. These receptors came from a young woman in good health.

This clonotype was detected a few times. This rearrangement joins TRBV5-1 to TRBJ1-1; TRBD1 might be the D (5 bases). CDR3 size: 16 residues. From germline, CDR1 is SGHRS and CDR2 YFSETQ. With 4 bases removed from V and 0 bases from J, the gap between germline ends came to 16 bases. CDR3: CASSPGRGRLNTEAFF. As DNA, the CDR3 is TGCGCCAGCAGCCCCGGGAGGGGACGACTGAACACTGAAGCTTTCTTT.

Written as DNA, the CDR3 is TGTGCCAGCAGTCGGGACTTCACCGGCAATGAGCAGTTCTTC. Its protein product is CASSRDFTGNEQFF. J is TRBJ2-1 and V is TRBV6-1; the D gene is possibly TRBD2 (6 bases). V gave up 5 bases and J gave up 6 bases, with 14 bases separating them. Germline V gene lookup returns CDR1 MNHNS and CDR2 SASEGT. The CDR3 is 14 amino acids.

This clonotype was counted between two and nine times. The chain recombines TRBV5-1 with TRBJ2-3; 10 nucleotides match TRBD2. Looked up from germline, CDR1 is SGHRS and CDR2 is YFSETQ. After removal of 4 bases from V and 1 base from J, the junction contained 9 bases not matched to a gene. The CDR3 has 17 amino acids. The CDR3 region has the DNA TGCGCCAGCAGCCGCGCTGCTAGCGGGGGAGGCACAGATACGCAGTATTTT. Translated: CASSRAASGGGTDTQYF.

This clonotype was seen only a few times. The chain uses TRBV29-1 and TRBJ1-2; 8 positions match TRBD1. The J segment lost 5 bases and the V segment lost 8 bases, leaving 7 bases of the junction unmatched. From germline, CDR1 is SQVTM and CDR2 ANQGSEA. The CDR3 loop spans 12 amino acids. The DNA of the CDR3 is TGCAGCCTCCGGGACAGGAATTATGGCTACACCTTC. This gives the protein CSLRDRNYGYTF. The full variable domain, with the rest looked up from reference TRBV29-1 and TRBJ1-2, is SAVISQKPSRDICQRGTSLTIQCQVDSQVTMMFWYRQQPGQSLTLIATANQGSEATYESGFVIDKFPISRPNLTFSTLTVSNMSPEDSSIYLCSLRDRNYGYTFGSGTRLTVV.

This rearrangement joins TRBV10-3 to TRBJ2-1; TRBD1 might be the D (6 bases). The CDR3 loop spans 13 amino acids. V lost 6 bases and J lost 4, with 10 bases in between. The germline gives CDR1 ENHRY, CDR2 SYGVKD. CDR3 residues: CAIRSGEYNEQFF. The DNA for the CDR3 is TGTGCCATCAGGTCAGGGGAATACAATGAGCAGTTCTTC.

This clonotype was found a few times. Written as DNA, the CDR3 is TGTGCCAGCAGTTACCGGGCTAGCGGGACGTATGAGCAGTTCTTC. It codes for CASSYRASGTYEQFF. V and J are TRBV6-5 and TRBJ2-1, with 9 bases lining up with TRBD2. The CDR3 is made up of 15 amino acids. Germline V gene sequence: CDR1 MNHEY, CDR2 SVGAGI. V gave up 2 bases and J gave up 8 bases; unmatched junction bases: 7.

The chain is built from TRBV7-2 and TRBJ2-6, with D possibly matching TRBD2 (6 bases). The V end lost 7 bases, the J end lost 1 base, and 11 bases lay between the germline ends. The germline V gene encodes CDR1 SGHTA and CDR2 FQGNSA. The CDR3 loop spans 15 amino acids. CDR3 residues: CASIYGGSGANVLTF. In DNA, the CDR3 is TGTGCCAGCATTTACGGGGGTTCTGGGGCCAACGTCCTGACTTTC.

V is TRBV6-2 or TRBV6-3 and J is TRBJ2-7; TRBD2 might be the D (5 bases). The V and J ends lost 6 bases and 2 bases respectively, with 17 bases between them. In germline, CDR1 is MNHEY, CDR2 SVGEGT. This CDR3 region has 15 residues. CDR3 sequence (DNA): TGTGCCAGCAGGACTATCTCCGGGATAGCCTACGAGCAGTACTTC. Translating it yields CASRTISGIAYEQYF.

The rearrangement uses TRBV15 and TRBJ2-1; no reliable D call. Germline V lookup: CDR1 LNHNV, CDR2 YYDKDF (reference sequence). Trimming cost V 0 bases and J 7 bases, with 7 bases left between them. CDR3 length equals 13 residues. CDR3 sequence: CATSREGRNEQFF. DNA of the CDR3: TGTGCCACCAGCAGAGAAGGAAGAAATGAGCAGTTCTTC.

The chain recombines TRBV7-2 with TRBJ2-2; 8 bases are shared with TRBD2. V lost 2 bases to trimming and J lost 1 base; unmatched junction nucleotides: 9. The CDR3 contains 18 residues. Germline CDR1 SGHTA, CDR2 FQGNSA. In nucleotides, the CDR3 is TGTGCCAGCAGCTTACGCAGGACGGGAGGGAAGAACACCGGGGAGCTGTTTTTT. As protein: CASSLRRTGGKNTGELFF. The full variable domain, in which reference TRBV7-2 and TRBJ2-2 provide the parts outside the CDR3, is GAGVSQSPSNKVTEKGKDVELRCDPISGHTALYWYRQSLGQGLEFLIYFQGNSAPDKSGLPSDRFSAERTGGSVSTLTIQRTQQEDSAVYLCASSLRRTGGKNTGELFFGEGSRLTVL.

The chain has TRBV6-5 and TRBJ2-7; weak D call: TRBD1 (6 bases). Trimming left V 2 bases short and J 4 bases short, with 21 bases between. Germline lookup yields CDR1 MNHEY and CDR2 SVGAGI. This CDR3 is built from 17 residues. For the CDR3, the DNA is TGTGCCAGCAGTTACCAACCGGACAGCCTGGGGTATTACGAGCAGTACTTC. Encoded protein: CASSYQPDSLGYYEQYF.

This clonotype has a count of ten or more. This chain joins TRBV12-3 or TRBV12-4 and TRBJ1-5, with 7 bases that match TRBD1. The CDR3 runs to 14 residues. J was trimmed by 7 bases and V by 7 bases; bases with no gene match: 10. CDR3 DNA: TGTGCCAGCAAGGAAACAGGGGACGGCCAGCCCCAGCATTTT. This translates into CASKETGDGQPQHF.

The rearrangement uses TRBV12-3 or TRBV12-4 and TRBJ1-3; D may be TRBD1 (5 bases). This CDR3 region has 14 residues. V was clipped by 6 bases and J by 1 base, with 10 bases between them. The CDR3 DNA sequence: TGTGCCAGCAGGGCGGGGGGGTCTGGAAACACCATATATTTT. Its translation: CASRAGGSGNTIYF.

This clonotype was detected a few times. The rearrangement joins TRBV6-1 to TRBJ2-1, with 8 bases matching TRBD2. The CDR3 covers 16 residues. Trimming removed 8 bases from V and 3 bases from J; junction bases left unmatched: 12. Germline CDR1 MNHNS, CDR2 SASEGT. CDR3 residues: CASGSLLADNYNEQFF. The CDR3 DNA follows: TGTGCCAGCGGGTCCCTACTAGCGGATAACTACAATGAGCAGTTCTTC.

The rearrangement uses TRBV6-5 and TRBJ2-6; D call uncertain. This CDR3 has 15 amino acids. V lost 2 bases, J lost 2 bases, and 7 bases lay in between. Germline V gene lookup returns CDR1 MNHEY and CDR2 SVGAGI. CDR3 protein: CASSYRATGANVLTF. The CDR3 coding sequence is TGTGCCAGCAGTTACAGGGCTACTGGGGCCAACGTCCTGACTTTC.

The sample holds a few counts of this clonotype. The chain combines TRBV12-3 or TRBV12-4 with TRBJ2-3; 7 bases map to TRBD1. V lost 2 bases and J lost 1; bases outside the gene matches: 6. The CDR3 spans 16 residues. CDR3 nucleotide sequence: TGTGCCAGCAGTTTACGGATCACAGGGGGCACAGATACGCAGTATTTT. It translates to CASSLRITGGTDTQYF.

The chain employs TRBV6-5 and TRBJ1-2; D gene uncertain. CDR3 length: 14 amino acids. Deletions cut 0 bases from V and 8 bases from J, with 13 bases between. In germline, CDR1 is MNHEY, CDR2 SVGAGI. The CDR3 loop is CASSYSSRVGGYTF. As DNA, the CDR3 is TGTGCCAGCAGTTACTCAAGCCGGGTGGGGGGCTACACCTTC.

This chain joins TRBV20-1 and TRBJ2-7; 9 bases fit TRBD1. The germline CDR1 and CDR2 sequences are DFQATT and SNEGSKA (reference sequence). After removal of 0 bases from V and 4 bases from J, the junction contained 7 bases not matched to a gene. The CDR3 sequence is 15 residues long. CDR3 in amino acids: CSARDMDRGFYEQYF. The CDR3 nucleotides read TGCAGTGCTAGAGATATGGACAGGGGTTTTTACGAGCAGTACTTC.

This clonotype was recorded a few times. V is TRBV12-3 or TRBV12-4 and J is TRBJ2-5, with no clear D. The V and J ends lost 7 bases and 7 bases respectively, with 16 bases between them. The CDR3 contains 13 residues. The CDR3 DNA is TGTGCCAGCACCCGGGTTCGAGTTGCGACCCAGTACTTC. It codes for CASTRVRVATQYF.

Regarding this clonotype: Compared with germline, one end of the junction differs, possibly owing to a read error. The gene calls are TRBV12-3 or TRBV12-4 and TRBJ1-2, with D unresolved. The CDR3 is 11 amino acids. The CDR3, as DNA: TGTGCCAGCAGTTTAGGGCCCGGTCTGCACTTC. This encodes CASSLGPGLHF.

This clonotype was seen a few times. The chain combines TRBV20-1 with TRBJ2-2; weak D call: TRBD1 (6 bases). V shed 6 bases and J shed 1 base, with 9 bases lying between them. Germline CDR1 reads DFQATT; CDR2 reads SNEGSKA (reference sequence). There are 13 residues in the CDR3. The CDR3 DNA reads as TGCAGTGCAACGGACAGGAACACCGGGGAGCTGTTTTTT. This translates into CSATDRNTGELFF.

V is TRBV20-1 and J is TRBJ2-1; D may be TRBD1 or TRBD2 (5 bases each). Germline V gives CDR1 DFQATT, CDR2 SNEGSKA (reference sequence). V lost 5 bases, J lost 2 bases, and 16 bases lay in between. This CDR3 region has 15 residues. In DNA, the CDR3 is TGCAGTGCTCACGCCCGGGACCGCGCCTACAATGAGCAGTTCTTC. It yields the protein CSAHARDRAYNEQFF.

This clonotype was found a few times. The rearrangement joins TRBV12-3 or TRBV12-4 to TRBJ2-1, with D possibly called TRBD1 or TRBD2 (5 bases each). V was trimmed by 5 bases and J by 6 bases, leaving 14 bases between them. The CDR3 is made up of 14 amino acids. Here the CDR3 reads CASSPRDHLNEQFF. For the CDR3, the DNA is TGTGCCAGCAGTCCCAGGGACCATCTCAATGAGCAGTTCTTC.

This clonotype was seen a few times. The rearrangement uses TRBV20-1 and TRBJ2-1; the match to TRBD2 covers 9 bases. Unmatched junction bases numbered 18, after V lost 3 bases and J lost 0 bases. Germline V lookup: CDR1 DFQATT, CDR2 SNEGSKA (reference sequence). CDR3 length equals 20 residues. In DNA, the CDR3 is TGCAGTGCTAGTCCCCTTGAAGATAGCGGGAGAACCCTCTCCTACAATGAGCAGTTCTTC. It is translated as CSASPLEDSGRTLSYNEQFF.

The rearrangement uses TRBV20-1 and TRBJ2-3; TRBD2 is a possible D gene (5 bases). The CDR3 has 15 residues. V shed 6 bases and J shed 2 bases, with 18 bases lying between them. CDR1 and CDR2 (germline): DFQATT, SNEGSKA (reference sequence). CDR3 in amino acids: CSARDPAEITDTQYF. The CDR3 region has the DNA TGCAGTGCCCGCGACCCAGCGGAAATCACAGATACGCAGTATTTT.

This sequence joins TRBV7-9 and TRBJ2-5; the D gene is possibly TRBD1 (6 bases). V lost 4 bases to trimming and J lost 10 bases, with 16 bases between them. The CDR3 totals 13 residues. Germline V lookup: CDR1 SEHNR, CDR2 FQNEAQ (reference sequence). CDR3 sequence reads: CASSSSGVGDQYF. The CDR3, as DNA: TGTGCCAGCAGCTCATCAGGGGTGGGAGACCAGTACTTC.

The CDR3 loop is CAWSRGQAYEQYF. CDR3 nucleotides: TGTGCCTGGAGCAGGGGGCAGGCCTACGAGCAGTACTTC. The chain carries TRBV30 and TRBJ2-7, with 8 bases that match TRBD1. The J segment lost 2 bases and the V segment lost 3 bases, leaving 3 bases of the junction unmatched. The germline V gene encodes CDR1 GTSNPN and CDR2 SVGIG (reference sequence). This CDR3 region has 13 residues. Full variable domain (missing parts from reference TRBV30 and TRBJ2-7): SQTIHQWPATLVQPVGSPLSLECTVEGTSNPNLYWYRQAAGRGLQLLFYSVGIGQISSEVPQNLSASRPQDRQFILSSKKLLLSDSGFYLCAWSRGQAYEQYFGPGTRLTVT.

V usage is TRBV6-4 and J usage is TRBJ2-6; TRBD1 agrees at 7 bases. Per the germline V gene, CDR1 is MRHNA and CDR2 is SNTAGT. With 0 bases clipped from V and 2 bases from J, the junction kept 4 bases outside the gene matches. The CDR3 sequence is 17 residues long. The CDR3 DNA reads TGTGCCAGCAGTGACTCTAGGGGGCCCCCTGGGGCCAACGTCCTGACTTTC. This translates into CASSDSRGPPGANVLTF.